The entry below describes one T cell receptor beta chain. Its antigen is unidentified. The CDR3 extends over 19 amino acids. Germline-derived CDR1 and CDR2 are SGHRS and YFSETQ. The junction had 16 bases not matched to a gene; V was cut back by 1 base and J by 4 bases. Primers for the PCR totalled 60 Vbeta and 13 Jbeta. Clones were sequenced by immunoSEQ multiplex PCR, and TCRdb holds only the in-frame ones, with some missing. The listing records tens of thousands of clones. This record belongs to a study of cytomegalovirus exposure and HLA in healthy donors. Study conclusions and caveats: Later analysis suggested links between common viral pathogens and several top significant clusters. Later analysis found that TCR beta chains associated with HLA were more clonally expanded than other, equally common chains.

Healthy donors of bone marrow made up the group. Donors sampled were nominally healthy, though unrecorded immune exposures were likely. The rearrangement links TRBV5-1 to TRBJ2-3; 9 positions agree with TRBD2. This receptor was identified in a man between 18 and 29 years old in good health and CMV-seropositive. Specimen: PBMCs. The CDR3 spells CASSLRGGAGGPEADTQYF. CDR3 coding DNA: TGCGCCAGCAGCTTGCGGGGTGGGGCGGGAGGGCCAGAAGCAGATACGCAGTATTTT.